These T cell receptor beta chains were read from a single sample in a study of blood T cell repertoires in COVID-19. Assay used: immunoSEQ multiplex PCR; TCRdb lists only in-frame clones, some missing. The top ten hold around 3.3% of the sample, which has under 130,000 clones, approximately 90% seen once. The sample consisted of peripheral blood. The receptors shown here come from a middle-aged man in a cohort sampled during active COVID-19. CDR3s include the opening cysteine and the closing phenylalanine or tryptophan. Each record gives: D gene, clone size, V gene, J gene, CDR3 DNA, CDR3 protein. A D gene is named only where the DNA matches it firmly. Clone size, where shown, is once, few, many, or a class for clones that have expanded.

-	-	TRBV3-1/TRBV3-2	TRBJ1-5	TGTGCCAGCAGCCAAGATTGGGCGGGAAATCAGCCCCAGCATTTT	CASSQDWAGNQPQHF
TRBD2	-	TRBV27	TRBJ2-7	TGTGCCAGCAGTTTCCGACTAGCGGGGAATTACGAGCAGTACTTC	CASSFRLAGNYEQYF
-	-	TRBV7-9	TRBJ1-2	TGTGCCAGCAGCCCGACAGACTATGGCTACACCTTC	CASSPTDYGYTF
TRBD1	-	TRBV10-3	TRBJ2-7	TGTGCCACTAACAGGGGGAGCTCCTACGAGCAGTACTTC	CATNRGSSYEQYF
TRBD2	-	TRBV18	TRBJ2-3	TGTGCCAGCTCACCCCGAATAGCGGGGCCCGAAGATACGCAGTATTTT	CASSPRIAGPEDTQYF
-	-	TRBV4-3	TRBJ2-2	TGCGCCAGCAAGCGCGGGATCGCGAACACCGGGGAGCTGTTTTTT	CASKRGIANTGELFF
-	-	TRBV6-4	TRBJ1-3	TGTGCCAGCAGTATACACCGAACTATCTCTGGAAACACCATATATTTT	CASSIHRTISGNTIYF
-	-	TRBV10-3	TRBJ1-6	TGTGCCATCCGACCTGAGACGGGGCCCCTCCACTTT	CAIRPETGPLHF
-	once	TRBV11-2	TRBJ2-5	TGTGCCAGCAGCGAACAAACGACGGCCCCGCGGGAGACCCAGTACTTC	CASSEQTTAPRETQYF
TRBD1	once	TRBV18	TRBJ1-2	TGTGCCAGCTCACCCACAGGGGGCGCAGAAAATGGCTACACCTTC	CASSPTGGAENGYTF
-	-	TRBV28	TRBJ1-1	TGTGCCAGCAGACATTCCGTGAACACTGAAGCTTTCTTT	CASRHSVNTEAFF
-	-	TRBV9	TRBJ2-2	TGTGCCAGCAGCGTAGCCCTAGGGGGGGCCGGGGAGCTGTTTTTT	CASSVALGGAGELFF
-	-	TRBV7-2	TRBJ2-5	TGTGCCAGCAGCTTACCTCTCCCCGGGGGTGCTGGCTGGGCCCAGTACTTC	CASSLPLPGGAGWAQYF
TRBD1	few	TRBV6-2/TRBV6-3	TRBJ1-1	TGTGCCAGCAGTTACTCGGCGCGACAGGGGATGAACACTGAAGCTTTCTTT	CASSYSARQGMNTEAFF
TRBD1	-	TRBV5-1	TRBJ2-2	TGCGCCAGCAGCTGGACAGGGGACGACACCGGGGAGCTGTTTTTT	CASSWTGDDTGELFF
-	-	TRBV6-6	TRBJ1-3	TGTGCCAGCAGTTACTCGGGGCTTCCCCGAAACACCATATATTTT	CASSYSGLPRNTIYF
TRBD2	-	TRBV10-3	TRBJ2-2	TGTGCCATCAGTACAAGCGGGGCGAACACCGGGGAGCTGTTTTTT	CAISTSGANTGELFF
-	-	TRBV5-6	TRBJ1-2	TGTGCCAGCATCGCGCCGGGACTCGGGGGAGACTATGGCTACACCTTC	CASIAPGLGGDYGYTF
-	-	TRBV5-5	TRBJ2-1	TGTGCCAGCAGCTCTTCGTTGGCCTCCTACAATGAGCAGTTCTTC	CASSSSLASYNEQFF
-	-	TRBV18	TRBJ2-1	TGTGCCAGCTCATTTTCAGGCAATGAGCAGTTCTTC	CASSFSGNEQFF
TRBD2	once	TRBV9	TRBJ2-7	TGTGCCAGCAGCGTAGGGGGGACTAGCCGCGAGCAGTACTTC	CASSVGGTSREQYF
TRBD1	-	TRBV6-5	TRBJ1-2	TGTGCCAGCAGTTACGTTGGCGAGACAGGGCTTGGCTACACCTTC	CASSYVGETGLGYTF
-	-	TRBV23-1	TRBJ1-2	TGCGCCAGCAGTCTCAACACCCTCGCGGGTAGCAGTGGCTACACCTTC	CASSLNTLAGSSGYTF
-	-	TRBV19	TRBJ1-1	TGTGCCAGTAGTATAGTCAGGAACACTGAAGCTTTCTTT	CASSIVRNTEAFF
-	-	TRBV2	TRBJ2-5	TGTGCCAGCAGTTCCCCAGGATCTCAAGAGACCCAGTACTTC	CASSSPGSQETQYF
-	few	TRBV10-3	TRBJ1-5	TGTGCCACTTCTGGTTCCAGTAGCAATCAGCCCCAGCATTTT	CATSGSSSNQPQHF
TRBD2	-	TRBV11-2	TRBJ2-2	TGTGCCAGCAGCTTAGATGGGAGGGCGGGCACCGGGGAGCTGTTTTTT	CASSLDGRAGTGELFF
-	once	TRBV5-4	TRBJ2-1	TGTGCCAGCAGCTCCCCGAAAGTTCGGAGCAATGAGCAGTTCTTC	CASSSPKVRSNEQFF
TRBD1	-	TRBV11-2	TRBJ1-1	TGTGCCAGCAGTCCCCGGACAGGGGTGAGGAACACTGAAGCTTTCTTT	CASSPRTGVRNTEAFF
-	few	TRBV11-3	TRBJ2-2	TGTGCCAGCAGCATCAGGAGGAGTGCCGGGGAGCTGTTTTTT	CASSIRRSAGELFF
TRBD1	few	TRBV5-1	TRBJ2-7	TGCGCCAGCAGCTTGGGGGCCGGGACAGGGGACGAGCAGTACTTC	CASSLGAGTGDEQYF
TRBD2	-	TRBV28	TRBJ2-5	TGTGCCAGCAGTTCCCAGAGGGAGCGGGGGGGACAAGAGACCCAGTACTTC	CASSSQRERGGQETQYF
TRBD1	-	TRBV7-8	TRBJ2-7	TGTGCCAGCAGCTTAGTCGGTTGGACAGGGAACGAGCAGTACTTC	CASSLVGWTGNEQYF
-	few	TRBV6-6	TRBJ2-7	TGTGCCAGCAGTTACTCTCGGAGCTCCTACGAGCAGTACTTC	CASSYSRSSYEQYF
-	-	TRBV2	TRBJ2-2	TGTGCCAGCAGTGAAGCGGCACGCACCGGGGAGCTGTTTTTT	CASSEAARTGELFF
TRBD2	-	TRBV2	TRBJ2-1	TGTGCCAGCGTTCGGGCGGGGGGGCGGAATGAGCAGTTCTTC	CASVRAGGRNEQFF
TRBD1	-	TRBV10-3	TRBJ1-2	TGTGCCATCGAACGGGACAGGGGGTTTGGCTACACCTTC	CAIERDRGFGYTF
-	once	TRBV18	TRBJ2-1	TGTGCCAGCTCACCAAGCCAGGGTGTCAATGAGCAGTTCTTC	CASSPSQGVNEQFF
-	-	TRBV12-3/TRBV12-4	TRBJ2-1	TGTGCCAGCAGTTTTTTGCTGGAGAAGTTCTTC	CASSFLLEKFF
-	-	TRBV6-2/TRBV6-3	TRBJ1-5	TGTGCCAGCAGTTCACAGGCAAGCAATCAGCCCCAGCATTTT	CASSSQASNQPQHF
-	-	TRBV4-1	TRBJ2-3	TGCGCCAGCAGGACCACCGGAGGCACAGATACGCAGTATTTT	CASRTTGGTDTQYF
-	-	TRBV4-1	TRBJ1-5	TGCGCCAGCAGCCAAGCTAGGTTTAGCAATCAGCCCCAGCATTTT	CASSQARFSNQPQHF
-	-	TRBV2	TRBJ2-7	TGTGCCATCAAAAGGGGGGGACTGGGTTTCTACGAGCAGTACTTC	CAIKRGGLGFYEQYF
-	-	TRBV5-5	TRBJ2-3	TGTGCCAGCAGCTTGGCTCCTAGGAACACAGATACGCAGTATTTT	CASSLAPRNTDTQYF
TRBD1	-	TRBV6-5	TRBJ1-1	TGTGCCAGCAGTTACCGGGACAGGTCTAGGACTGAAGCTTTCTTT	CASSYRDRSRTEAFF
TRBD1	-	TRBV28	TRBJ1-1	TGTGCCAGCAGTACACAGGGGTTGGGCGCTTTCTTT	CASSTQGLGAFF
-	-	TRBV24-1	TRBJ2-1	TGTGCCACCAGTGTGAGATCCGGTTCCTACAATGAGCAGTTCTTC	CATSVRSGSYNEQFF
-	-	TRBV28	TRBJ1-5	TGTGCCAGCAGCTCTTATAGCAATCAGCCCCAGCATTTT	CASSSYSNQPQHF
TRBD1	-	TRBV5-1	TRBJ2-1	TGCGCCAGCAGCCCCCGGACAGGGACCTCCTACAATGAGCAGTTCTTC	CASSPRTGTSYNEQFF
-	-	TRBV5-4	TRBJ2-3	TGTGCCAGCAGCGCCGGGGGCACAGATACGCAGTATTTT	CASSAGGTDTQYF